The 4 T cell receptor beta chains in this list originate from one sample, sequenced in a study of shared clonotypes between healthy human individuals. Sequenced by immunoSEQ multiplex PCR; TCRdb stores in-frame clones only, minus some. The sample has about 700,000 clones, roughly 94% seen once; the top ten hold approximately 25%. It was CD45RO-negative cells, positively selected for CCR7, that made up naive CD8 cells, with terminally differentiated effector memory CD45RA+ cells excluded. The specimen was naive CD8+ T cells sorted from blood. Receptors originate from a man under 40 in good health.

The CDR3 DNA is TGTGCCAGCAGTGCTTTCCGGGAGACCCAGTACTTC. Its protein is CASSAFRETQYF. The genes are TRBV6-1 and TRBJ2-5; no clear D. Germline CDR1 MNHNS, CDR2 SASEGT. Trimming took off 4 bases at V and 5 bases at J, with 8 bases between the two ends. The CDR3 has 12 amino acids.

The V call is TRBV29-1, the J call TRBJ2-7; D might be TRBD2 (5 bases). This CDR3 region has 11 residues. Germline V gives CDR1 SQVTM, CDR2 ANQGSEA. V lost 4 bases, J lost 6 bases, and 10 bases lay in between. CDR3 amino acids: CSVVLGVEQYF. In DNA, the CDR3 is TGCAGCGTTGTGTTGGGAGTCGAGCAGTACTTC.

The chain is built from TRBV11-1 and TRBJ2-7, with 8 positions matching TRBD2. The germline gives CDR1 SGHAT, CDR2 FQDESV (reference sequence). There are 16 residues in the CDR3. V shed 5 bases, J shed 1 base, and the junction held 10 bases outside the gene matches. CDR3 protein: CASSPRTSRGSYEQYF. In DNA, the CDR3 is TGTGCCAGCAGCCCAAGGACTAGCCGTGGGTCCTACGAGCAGTACTTC.

The CDR3 loop is CASRVVAGGYEQFF. CDR3 nucleotides: TGTGCCAGCAGGGTGGTAGCGGGAGGGTATGAGCAGTTCTTC. The chain employs TRBV27 and TRBJ2-1; 11 nucleotides agree with TRBD2. This CDR3 has 14 residues. CDR1 is MNHEY, CDR2 SMNVEV, per germline (reference sequence). The V gene end was trimmed by 6 bases and the J gene end by 8 bases; junction bases not matched to a gene: 6.